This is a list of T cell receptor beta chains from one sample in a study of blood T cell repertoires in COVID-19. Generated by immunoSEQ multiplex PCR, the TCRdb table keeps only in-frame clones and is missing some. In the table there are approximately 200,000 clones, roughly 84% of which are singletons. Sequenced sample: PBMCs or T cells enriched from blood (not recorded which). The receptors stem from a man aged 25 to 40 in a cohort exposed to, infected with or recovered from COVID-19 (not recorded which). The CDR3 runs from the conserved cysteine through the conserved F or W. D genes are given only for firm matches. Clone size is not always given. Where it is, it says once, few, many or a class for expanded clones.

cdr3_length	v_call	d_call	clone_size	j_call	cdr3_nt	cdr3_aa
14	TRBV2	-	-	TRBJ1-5	TGTGCCAGCAGTGAGGGGGGTGGCAATCAGCCCCAGCATTTT	CASSEGGGNQPQHF
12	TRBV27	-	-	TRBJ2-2	TGTGCCAGCAGTTTACTCAGCGGGGAGCTGTTTTTT	CASSLLSGELFF
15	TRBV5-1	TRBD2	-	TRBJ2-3	TGCGCCAGCAGCTTAAGCGGGAGGGCCTGGGATACGCAGTATTTT	CASSLSGRAWDTQYF
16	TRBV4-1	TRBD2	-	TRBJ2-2	TGCGCCAGCAGCCCTCGGACTAGCGGGAGGGCCCCGGAGCTGTTTTTT	CASSPRTSGRAPELFF
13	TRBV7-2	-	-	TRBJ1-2	TGTGCCAGCAGCTTAGGGACAGAGTATGGCTACACCTTC	CASSLGTEYGYTF
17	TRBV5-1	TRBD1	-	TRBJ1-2	TGCGCCAGCAGCTTAAGGGACAGGGGGACCTTTGACTATGGCTACACCTTC	CASSLRDRGTFDYGYTF
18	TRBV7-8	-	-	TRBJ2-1	TGTGCCAGCAGCCTCCGTCCCGGGACAAGGACTCTAGACAATGAGCAGTTCTTC	CASSLRPGTRTLDNEQFF
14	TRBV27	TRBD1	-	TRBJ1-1	TGTGCCAGCAGTTTATCGAGGGGGCGCACTGAAGCTTTCTTT	CASSLSRGRTEAFF
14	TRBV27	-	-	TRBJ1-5	TGTGCCAGCAGGGGGGGTGTTGGGGATATGCCCCAGCATTTT	CASRGGVGDMPQHF
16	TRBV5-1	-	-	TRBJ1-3	TGCGCCAGCAGCCCTACGACAGTTTTATTTGGAAACACCATATATTTT	CASSPTTVLFGNTIYF
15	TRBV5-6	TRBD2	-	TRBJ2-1	TGTGCCAGCATCGGAACTAGCGGAAAATACAATGAGCAGTTCTTC	CASIGTSGKYNEQFF
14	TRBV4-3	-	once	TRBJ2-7	TGCGCCAGCAGCCAAGGATCCAGGGCTTACGAGCAGTACTTC	CASSQGSRAYEQYF
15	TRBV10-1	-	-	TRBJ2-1	TGCGCCAGCAGTAGAAGCGGAAGCGCCTACAATGAGCAGTTCTTC	CASSRSGSAYNEQFF
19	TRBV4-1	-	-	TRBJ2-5	TGCGCCAGCAGCCAAGTTCCGACAAGCTTGGCCTTCGTTTCGGAGACCCAGTACTTC	CASSQVPTSLAFVSETQYF
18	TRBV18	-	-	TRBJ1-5	TGTGCCAGCTCACTTATAAGGGCCCAGGGAAATAGCAATCAGCCCCAGCATTTT	CASSLIRAQGNSNQPQHF
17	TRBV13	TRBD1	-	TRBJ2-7	TGTGCCAGCAGCCCCGGAACGCGGGACAGGGACTCCTACGAGCAGTACTTC	CASSPGTRDRDSYEQYF